A single sample is the source of the 25 T cell receptor beta chains below, sequenced in a study of blood T cell repertoires in COVID-19. Clones were sequenced by immunoSEQ multiplex PCR, and TCRdb holds only the in-frame ones, with some missing. Here the sample spans approximately 400,000 clones, around 90% being singletons. Sequenced: PBMCs or T cells enriched from blood (not recorded which). These receptor sequences come from a woman between 18 and 29 years old who had recovered from COVID-19.

The V call is TRBV3-1 (or the pseudogene TRBV3-2), the J call TRBJ2-2; TRBD2 might be the D (5 bases). Germline V gives CDR1 LGHDT, CDR2 YNNKEL (reference sequence). CDR3 length: 15 amino acids. Deletions cut 1 base from V and 4 bases from J, with 10 bases between. The CDR3 region is CASSQGLAGTGELFF. The CDR3 DNA reads TGTGCCAGCAGCCAAGGGCTAGCCGGCACCGGGGAGCTGTTTTTT.

The chain uses TRBV4-3 and TRBJ1-1; D not certain. Germline V gene data show CDR1 as LGHNA and CDR2 as YSLEER. V lost 0 bases and J 6 bases, leaving 17 bases between the germline ends. There are 16 residues in the CDR3. CDR3 region: CASSQDEGESPPEAFF. CDR3 bases: TGCGCCAGCAGCCAAGATGAGGGCGAGAGTCCTCCTGAAGCTTTCTTT.

The V and J genes are TRBV5-1 and TRBJ1-1, with 7 bases lining up with TRBD1. After removal of 4 bases from V and 6 bases from J, the junction contained 6 bases not matched to a gene. Germline V lookup: CDR1 SGHRS, CDR2 YFSETQ. The CDR3 is 13 amino acids. The CDR3 nucleotides are TGCGCCAGCAGCCAACTTGACAGGGCTGAAGCTTTCTTT. Protein: CASSQLDRAEAFF. Based on the CDR3 plus reference TRBV5-1 and TRBJ1-1, the full variable domain is KAGVTQTPRYLIKTRGQQVTLSCSPISGHRSVSWYQQTPGQGLQFLFEYFSETQRNKGNFPGRFSGRQFSNSRSEMNVSTLELGDSALYLCASSQLDRAEAFFGQGTRLTVV.

This chain connects TRBV11-1 to TRBJ1-2, with 8 bases aligning to TRBD1. The ends lost 1 base at V and 3 bases at J; junction bases unmatched: 7. This CDR3 comprises 16 residues. Germline CDR1 and CDR2: SGHAT and FQDESV (reference sequence). Here the CDR3 DNA reads TGTGCCAGCAGCTTAGGATCGACAGGGGTCGACTATGGCTACACCTTC. Protein product: CASSLGSTGVDYGYTF.

J is TRBJ1-5 and V is TRBV21-1; TRBD1, the table's D call, lacks a check against the DNA. TRBV21-1 corresponds to a pseudogene. The CDR3 contains 17 residues. In nucleotides, the CDR3 is TGTGCCAGCAGCAACCCGGGACAGGGGCCTAGCAATCAGCCCCAGCATTTT. Amino acid sequence: CASSNPGQGPSNQPQHF.

Only a few counts were recorded for this clone. The chain links TRBV6-5 to TRBJ1-1; weak D call: TRBD1 (6 bases). V shed 7 bases and J shed 4 bases, with 16 bases lying between them. Per germline, CDR1 MNHEY and CDR2 SVGAGI. This CDR3 region has 14 residues. DNA for the CDR3: TGTGCCAGCAACAGACAGGAAGGGGGCACTGAAGCTTTCTTT. It is translated as CASNRQEGGTEAFF.

V and J are TRBV5-1 and TRBJ1-2; 9 bases map to TRBD1. Germline V lookup: CDR1 SGHRS, CDR2 YFSETQ. The CDR3 loop spans 16 amino acids. V gave up 4 bases and J gave up 7 bases; unmatched junction bases: 14. CDR3 region: CASSPPPGQGAGGYTF. The CDR3 coding sequence is TGCGCCAGCAGCCCACCCCCGGGACAGGGAGCGGGTGGCTACACCTTC.

The V gene is TRBV19, the J gene TRBJ1-2; 7 nucleotides line up with TRBD1. The CDR3 totals 15 residues. V lost 6 bases and J lost 0; bases outside the gene matches: 7. Germline V gene sequence: CDR1 LNHDA, CDR2 SQIVND (reference sequence). The chain's CDR3 is CASRPNRGSNYGYTF. CDR3 in DNA: TGTGCCAGTAGACCTAACAGGGGTTCTAACTATGGCTACACCTTC. Combining the CDR3 with reference TRBV19 and TRBJ1-2 gives the whole variable domain DGGITQSPKYLFRKEGQNVTLSCEQNLNHDAMYWYRQDPGQGLRLIYYSQIVNDFQKGDIAEGYSVSREKKESFPLTVTSAQKNPTAFYLCASRPNRGSNYGYTFGSGTRLTVV.

The gene calls are TRBV7-2 and TRBJ2-5; TRBD2 aligns across 8 bases. The trim removed 2 bases at V and 5 bases at J, leaving 1 base unmatched. In germline, CDR1 is SGHTA, CDR2 FQGNSA. The CDR3 totals 13 residues. The CDR3 nucleotides read TGTGCCAGCAGCTTAATAGCGGGGGAGACCCAGTACTTC. This sequence encodes CASSLIAGETQYF.

This chain connects TRBV7-2 to TRBJ2-1, with D hard to call. Per the germline V gene, CDR1 is SGHTA and CDR2 is FQGNSA. The V gene lost 4 bases and the J gene lost 4 bases, with 8 bases spanning the gap. The CDR3 covers 13 residues. The CDR3 here is CASSSPPYNEQFF. The CDR3 nucleotides are TGTGCCAGCAGCTCCCCTCCTTACAATGAGCAGTTCTTC.

The rearrangement links TRBV11-2 to TRBJ1-1; 10 bases fit TRBD1. CDR1 is SGHAT and CDR2 is FQNNGV in the germline V gene. The CDR3 has 11 residues. The V gene end was trimmed by 3 bases and the J gene end by 12 bases; junction bases not matched to a gene: 1. The CDR3 DNA reads as TGTGCCAGCAGCTTGGGACAGGGGTCTTTCTTT. The encoded protein is CASSLGQGSFF.

To note about this clone: The germline gene is not matched at one end of the junction; a read error may be the cause. The chain links TRBV30 to TRBJ2-1, with a tentative D call TRBD2 (6 bases). The germline V gene encodes CDR1 GTSNPN and CDR2 SVGIG (reference sequence). CDR3 length: 11 amino acids. CDR3 residues: CTSGEDNEQFF. The CDR3 DNA is TGCACCTCGGGGGAGGATAATGAGCAGTTCTTC. Full variable domain (remainder filled in from reference TRBV30 and TRBJ2-1): SQTIHQWPATLVQPVGSPLSLECTVEGTSNPNLYWYRQAAGRGLQLLFYSVGIGQISSEVPQNLSASRPQDRQFILSSKKLLLSDSGFYLCTSGEDNEQFFGPGTRLTVL.

The V and J genes are TRBV29-1 and TRBJ1-5; D unresolved. Between the trimmed V and J ends, which lost 6 bases and 6 bases, there was a span of 15 bases. CDR3 length: 13 amino acids. Germline V lookup: CDR1 SQVTM, CDR2 ANQGSEA. The CDR3 coding sequence is TGCAGCGTATTAGTAGAAACGAGTCAGCCCCAGCATTTT. Its protein product is CSVLVETSQPQHF. Full variable domain (remainder filled in from reference TRBV29-1 and TRBJ1-5): SAVISQKPSRDICQRGTSLTIQCQVDSQVTMMFWYRQQPGQSLTLIATANQGSEATYESGFVIDKFPISRPNLTFSTLTVSNMSPEDSSIYLCSVLVETSQPQHFGDGTRLSIL.

CDR3 DNA sequence: TGTGCCAGCAGGTATCGGGGTGAGCAGTTCTTC. This encodes CASRYRGEQFF. The J gene is TRBJ2-1, the V gene TRBV7-9; perhaps TRBD2 as D (5 bases). This CDR3 spans 11 amino acids. V gave up 6 bases and J gave up 9 bases, with 9 bases separating them. The germline CDR1 and CDR2 sequences are SEHNR and FQNEAQ (reference sequence). The variable domain in full, completed from reference TRBV7-9 and TRBJ2-1, reads DTGVSQNPRHKITKRGQNVTFRCDPISEHNRLYWYRQTLGQGPEFLTYFQNEAQLEKSRLLSDRFSAERPKGSFSTLEIQRTEQGDSAMYLCASRYRGEQFFGPGTRLTVL.

This chain links TRBV6-5 with TRBJ1-3, with no clear D. Germline V lookup: CDR1 MNHEY, CDR2 SVGAGI. The CDR3 has 16 residues. Trimming shortened V by 0 bases and J by 0 bases, and 9 bases separated the two germline ends. The DNA of the CDR3 is TGTGCCAGCAGTTACTCTCGAACTCCCTCTGGAAACACCATATATTTT. It translates to CASSYSRTPSGNTIYF.

The V call is TRBV12-5, the J call TRBJ1-5; no reliable D call. V lost 0 bases and J lost 8, with 26 bases in between. CDR1 is LGHNT and CDR2 is FRNRAP in the germline V gene. This CDR3 has 19 residues. The CDR3, as DNA: TGTGCTAGTGGTTTGGTACCCGCAATAGTTGCACGAGAGTCGGAGCCCCAGCATTTT. Its protein is CASGLVPAIVARESEPQHF.

In its sample, this clone was seen a few times. The gene calls are TRBV4-1 and TRBJ1-6, with D possibly being TRBD1 (5 bases). Trimming removed 1 base from V and 8 bases from J, with 15 bases in between. Per the germline V gene, CDR1 is MGHRA and CDR2 is YSYEKL. CDR3 length equals 16 residues. Here the CDR3 DNA reads TGCGCCAGCAGCCAAGTTGGGGCGGGGGGAGATTCACCCCTCCACTTT. It is translated as CASSQVGAGGDSPLHF.

This clone appeared a single time. V and J are TRBV6-5 and TRBJ2-1; TRBD2 matches at 7 bases. This CDR3 contains 14 residues. The V gene's germline CDR1 is MNHEY and CDR2 SVGAGI. V lost 2 bases, J lost 8 bases, and 6 bases stayed unmatched. DNA for the CDR3: TGTGCCAGCAGTTACGTGATAGCGGGTGATGAGCAGTTCTTC. Protein sequence: CASSYVIAGDEQFF.

The rearrangement uses TRBV7-9 and TRBJ1-2; possibly TRBD1 for D (6 bases). Trimming left V 4 bases short and J 5 bases short, with 14 bases between. Germline V gene sequence: CDR1 SEHNR, CDR2 FQNEAQ (reference sequence). The CDR3 sequence is 14 residues long. CDR3 sequence: CASSSRTDRYGYTF. The CDR3 DNA follows: TGTGCCAGCAGCTCCCGGACAGACAGATATGGCTACACCTTC.

The chain has TRBV7-9 and TRBJ2-3; TRBD2 matches at 13 bases. This CDR3 has 17 residues. Trimming took 5 bases from V and 3 from J; bases not matched to a gene: 8. Germline V lookup: CDR1 SEHNR, CDR2 FQNEAQ (reference sequence). This chain's CDR3 is CASSEGTSGVITDTQYF. DNA of the CDR3: TGTGCCAGCAGCGAAGGGACTAGCGGGGTTATTACAGATACGCAGTATTTT.

This chain links TRBV18 with TRBJ1-1; TRBD1 might be the D (6 bases). The V end lost 5 bases, the J end lost 0 bases, and 13 bases lay between the germline ends. The germline V gene has CDR1 KGHSH and CDR2 LQKENI. The length of the CDR3 is 15 residues. CDR3 amino acids: CASSIHRAMNTEAFF. Here the CDR3 DNA reads TGTGCCAGCTCAATACACAGGGCGATGAACACTGAAGCTTTCTTT.

The J gene is TRBJ1-5, the V gene TRBV3-1 (or the pseudogene TRBV3-2), with no clear D. Germline CDR1 reads LGHDT; CDR2 reads YNNKEL (reference sequence). V gave up 5 bases and J gave up 7 bases, with 9 bases separating them. The CDR3 has 12 amino acids. The CDR3 protein is CASSFSGQPQHF. Here the CDR3 DNA reads TGTGCCAGCAGCTTTAGCGGCCAGCCCCAGCATTTT.

The CDR3: CASSSNFGNTIYF. The CDR3 coding sequence is TGTGCCAGCAGCTCCAACTTCGGAAACACCATATATTTT. The V call is TRBV7-2, the J call TRBJ1-3, with D uncertain. V shed 4 bases and J shed 4 bases, with 8 bases lying between them. The CDR3 is 13 amino acids. Germline CDR1 and CDR2: SGHTA and FQGNSA.

The chain joins TRBV30 to TRBJ1-4; possibly TRBD1 for D (6 bases). The CDR3 has 15 amino acids. Germline V gene lookup returns CDR1 GTSNPN and CDR2 SVGIG (reference sequence). Deletions cut 2 bases from V and 3 bases from J, with 13 bases between. The CDR3 loop reads CAWSTSDSANEKLFF. The CDR3 DNA is TGTGCCTGGAGTACATCGGACAGCGCTAATGAAAAACTGTTTTTT.

The rearrangement links TRBV27 to TRBJ2-2, with D possibly being TRBD2 (6 bases). V was cut by 2 bases and J by 5 bases, with 15 bases left in between. The CDR3 extends over 16 amino acids. Per the germline V gene, CDR1 is MNHEY and CDR2 is SMNVEV (reference sequence). The DNA of the CDR3 is TGTGCCAGCAGTTTAGGGGTCTTAGCGGTGACCGGGGAGCTGTTTTTT. As protein: CASSLGVLAVTGELFF.